This T cell receptor beta chain was sequenced during a study of T cell repertoires in cytomegalovirus infection. Study observations and caveats: Based on cumulative public TCR beta family frequency, carriers of CMV plus the relevant HLA were identified.

Each CDR3 protein is one row after TCRdb ran MiXCR on the reads. The sample lists a few hundred thousand distinct CDR3 sequences, roughly 13% seen once, with about 8.7% in the top ten. This clonotype was counted ten times or more. What it binds is unknown. Germline lookup yields CDR1 SGHTA and CDR2 FQGNSA. The V segment lost 1 base and the J segment 7 bases; nucleotides outside the gene matches: 4. This CDR3 comprises 15 residues. Sequencing input: PBMCs. The chain joins TRBV7-2 to TRBJ1-6; 7 bases line up with TRBD1. This receptor was identified in a human donor in good health (CMV status not recorded). Some clones in this sample may be carry-over from other donors' samples. CDR3 bases: TGTGCCAGCAGCTTAGACAGGGGTGCCAATTCACCCCTCCACTTT. Protein: CASSLDRGANSPLHF.